The T cell receptor (beta chain) under discussion was sequenced for a study of T cell responses to AZD1222 COVID-19 vaccine. The study, taken as a whole, reports: Nearly half of the spike-specific TCRs reportedly recognize variant regions that carry no mutations.

This CDR3 has 16 amino acids. The germline V gene encodes CDR1 MNHNY and CDR2 SVGAGI (reference sequence). V lost 7 bases to trimming and J lost 0 bases, with 17 bases between them. Clones were sequenced by immunoSEQ multiplex PCR, and TCRdb holds only the in-frame ones, with some missing. The table includes roughly 130,000 clones, just over 85% detected once. Details on this clone: The antigen remains undetermined.

Sequencing used peripheral blood, obtained on day 0 of AZD1222 vaccination. The TCR originated in an adult in good health. The chain carries TRBV6-6 and TRBJ2-3, with D maybe TRBD2 (6 bases). CDR3 DNA: TGTGCCAGCACTTTCATGGGGGGTCATAGCACAGATACGCAGTATTTT. Translation: CASTFMGGHSTDTQYF.